A selection of T cell receptor beta chains follows, all from one sample in a study of blood T cells in healthy people across ages. TCRdb re-called the 5' RACE reads with MiXCR, one entry per CDR3 protein. The table shows 600,000 to 1,000,000 distinct CDR3 sequences, with 58% occurring only once. Sequencing was carried out using blood. The receptors shown here come from a man under 40 in good health. Each CDR3 is given with its conserved first and last residue. The D gene is left open where the match is weak. Size tells how often a clone was seen (once, few, many) or the class of an expanded clone, and some rows leave it out.

NA	TRBV11-1	NA	TRBJ2-1	TGTGCCAGCAGCACCGGGCTGGGTCCCTACAATGAGCAGTTCTTC	CASSTGLGPYNEQFF
NA	TRBV7-3	NA	TRBJ2-3	TGTGCCAGCAGCTCCCCAGGTCCTTCCACAGATACGCAGTATTTT	CASSSPGPSTDTQYF
NA	TRBV20-1	NA	TRBJ2-7	TGCAGTGCTCCCCAGGTACCGGGACCCTACAATGAGCAGTACTTC	CSAPQVPGPYNEQYF
NA	TRBV28	TRBD2	TRBJ2-1	TGTGCCAGCAGCCCCGCCGGCAGGCTAGCGGGAGGAGGAAGGGCCTACAATGAGCAGTTCTTC	CASSPAGRLAGGGRAYNEQFF
NA	TRBV20-1	TRBD1	TRBJ1-2	TGCAGTGCTCCGGACAGGTTCTATGGCTACACCTTC	CSAPDRFYGYTF
many	TRBV2	TRBD2	TRBJ2-3	TGTGCCAGCAAGGATAGCGGGAGTGATACGCAGTATTTT	CASKDSGSDTQYF
NA	TRBV11-2	NA	TRBJ2-7	TGTGCCAGCAGCTTTTCGATCCTCTCGTTGAGCGAGCAGTACTTC	CASSFSILSLSEQYF
NA	TRBV11-1	NA	TRBJ1-4	TGTGCCAGCTGCCCACGACCCGAAAAACTGTTTTTT	CASCPRPEKLFF
few	TRBV29-1	NA	TRBJ2-7	TGCAGCGTCGGTCCCCTTAGTTCTCAGGGAGGTGGGTACGAGCAGTACTTC	CSVGPLSSQGGGYEQYF
NA	TRBV5-1	NA	TRBJ2-5	TGCGCCAGCAGCTTGGACGCGGCAGGTCGACAAGAGACCCAGTACTTC	CASSLDAAGRQETQYF
NA	TRBV2	NA	TRBJ2-1	TGTGCCACCTCAGCGAGGAGCTCCTACAATGAGCAGTTCTTC	CATSARSSYNEQFF
NA	TRBV7-2	NA	TRBJ2-5	TGTGCCAGCAGCTTGGGAGTCATGCAATATGAGACCCAGTACTTC	CASSLGVMQYETQYF
once	TRBV12-3/TRBV12-4	NA	TRBJ1-2	TGTGCCAGCAGCCCCTCGAGGACCCCCGCAACAAATGGCTACACCTTC	CASSPSRTPATNGYTF
few	TRBV29-1	NA	TRBJ2-1	TGCAGCGTTGTTCGGTCCTCGGGGAATGAGCAGTTCTTC	CSVVRSSGNEQFF
NA	TRBV12-3/TRBV12-4	TRBD2	TRBJ2-7	TGTGCCAGCATGGGGGCGGGCGGGAGGCTGCCGTACGAGCAGTACTTC	CASMGAGGRLPYEQYF
many	TRBV7-2	NA	TRBJ2-7	TGTGCCAGCAGTTTGAGGGGCGAGCAGTACTTC	CASSLRGEQYF
NA	TRBV7-2	TRBD1	TRBJ1-2	TGTGCCAGCAGCTTGACAGGGTTCGGGGGCTATGGCTACACCTTC	CASSLTGFGGYGYTF
NA	TRBV6-5	TRBD2	TRBJ2-7	TGTGCCAGCAGTTACTCGGGTCTAGCGGGAGTCGGGGCCTACGAGCAGTACTTC	CASSYSGLAGVGAYEQYF
NA	TRBV20-1	NA	TRBJ1-1	TGCAGTGCACGCAAAACAGGGATTAACACTGAAGCTTTCTTT	CSARKTGINTEAFF
NA	TRBV29-1	NA	TRBJ1-4	TGCAGCGTTAAATACAGGGATACAACTAATGAAAAACTGTTTTTT	CSVKYRDTTNEKLFF
few	TRBV6-5	TRBD1	TRBJ1-2	TGTGCCAGCAGTGGCACAGGGGGCTCTCACTATGGCTACACCTTC	CASSGTGGSHYGYTF
NA	TRBV3-1	TRBD2	TRBJ2-5	TGTGCCAGCAGCCAAGGACGAGCGGGGGCAGAGACCCAGTACTTC	CASSQGRAGAETQYF
NA	TRBV24-1	NA	TRBJ2-5	TGTGCCACCAGTGATTTGGGTGGACTCCGGGATCAAGAGACCCAGTACTTC	CATSDLGGLRDQETQYF
NA	TRBV29-1	NA	TRBJ1-5	TGCAGCGTTGGCGACTCCAGTCAGCCCCAGCATTTT	CSVGDSSQPQHF
many	TRBV10-3	NA	TRBJ2-7	TGTGCCATCAGTGAGATACAGGGCTACGAGCAGTACTTC	CAISEIQGYEQYF
NA	TRBV20-1	TRBD1	TRBJ2-5	TGCAGTGCTGGGACAGGGCTACAAGAGACCCAGTACTTC	CSAGTGLQETQYF
NA	TRBV20-1	NA	TRBJ2-5	TGCAGTGCTAGGGCGGTAGCCTCTCAAGAGACCCAGTACTTC	CSARAVASQETQYF
once	TRBV20-1	NA	TRBJ1-5	TGCAGTGCTGATAACAGGGAGGGGGAGCAGCCCCAGCATTTT	CSADNREGEQPQHF
few	TRBV25-1	TRBD2	TRBJ2-1	TGTGCCAGCAGTGAGATGCGGGAGTTCAATGAGCAGTTCTTC	CASSEMREFNEQFF
NA	TRBV6-6	NA	TRBJ2-5	TGTGCCAGCAGTTACGGGGTGAGGAGCTCCCGAGAGACCCAGTACTTC	CASSYGVRSSRETQYF
NA	TRBV10-3	NA	TRBJ2-7	TGTGCCATCAGTAGCCGTCTCCAGGTACGCGAGCAGTACTTC	CAISSRLQVREQYF
NA	TRBV12-5	NA	TRBJ2-3	TGTGCTAGTGGTTCAGCACGGACACCGTGCATAGATACGCAGTATTTT	CASGSARTPCIDTQYF
few	TRBV12-3/TRBV12-4	NA	TRBJ1-5	TGTGCCAGCAGTTTAGACGAGGGTCAGCCCCAGCATTTT	CASSLDEGQPQHF
once	TRBV20-1	TRBD2	TRBJ2-1	TGCAGTGCTCACCCGGGACTAGCGGGATTTAATGAGCAGTTCTTC	CSAHPGLAGFNEQFF
NA	TRBV6-2/TRBV6-3	NA	TRBJ1-2	TGTGCCAGCGCGGCTCAGCCCATAAACTATGGCTACACCTTC	CASAAQPINYGYTF
few	TRBV5-5	TRBD1	TRBJ2-7	TGTGCCAGCAGTTGGCTAGGGGGCAGCCTGGGCTACGAGCAGTACTTC	CASSWLGGSLGYEQYF
once	TRBV6-1	TRBD1	TRBJ1-1	TGTGCCAGCAGAGGACAGGGGGCTGCTTCTGACGCTTTCTTT	CASRGQGAASDAFF
NA	TRBV7-2	NA	TRBJ1-1	TGTGCCAGCAGCCTCATGGCGGGCCAAAACACTGAAGCTTTCTTT	CASSLMAGQNTEAFF
NA	TRBV20-1	TRBD2	TRBJ2-7	TGCAGTGCAAAAAGCGGGGGGAGCTCCTACGAGCAGTACTTC	CSAKSGGSSYEQYF
NA	TRBV20-1	TRBD2	TRBJ2-7	TGCAGTGCTCCAAGGGCTAGCGGGACATCCTACGAGCAGTACTTC	CSAPRASGTSYEQYF
NA	TRBV5-6	NA	TRBJ2-5	TGTGCCAGCAGAGTCAGGATTCAAGAGACCCAGTACTTC	CASRVRIQETQYF
NA	TRBV20-1	NA	TRBJ2-7	TGCAGTGCTAGAGATTCAGGATACAATGAGCAGTACTTC	CSARDSGYNEQYF